The rows below give T cell receptor beta chains drawn from one sample of a study of control samples from healthy donors and cancer patients. Only in-frame clones appear in the TCRdb table, and some are missing; sequencing was by immunoSEQ multiplex PCR. The sample shows approximately 170,000 clones, over 85% of them seen only once. Sequenced sample: blood. Receptors originate from a man aged 30-40 years in good health. The CDR3 runs from the conserved cysteine through the conserved F or W. The D gene is left open where the match is weak. Size values are once, few and many counts, or a class for expanded clones, and some rows have none.

.	TRBV4-3	TRBJ1-2	.	TGCGCCAGCAGCCAAACCCCACGGGCCTATGGCTACACCTTC	CASSQTPRAYGYTF
TRBD2	TRBV10-1	TRBJ2-7	.	TGCGCCAGCAGTCGGGGGGGCTCGGGGGAGCAGTACTTC	CASSRGGSGEQYF
TRBD1	TRBV19	TRBJ2-5	.	TGTGCCAGTAGTATAGCACAGGGGTGGGAGACCCAGTACTTC	CASSIAQGWETQYF
.	TRBV9	TRBJ2-5	.	TGTGCCAGCAGCGTAGGTGGGGCAGGGGGGGAAGAGACCCAGTACTTC	CASSVGGAGGEETQYF
TRBD2	TRBV29-1	TRBJ2-7	.	TGCACGCACCCGGGACTAGCGGCTGACTCCTACGAGCAGTACTTC	CTHPGLAADSYEQYF
TRBD1	TRBV5-6	TRBJ1-3	.	TGTGCCAGCGGAGGACAGGAGACCTCTGGAAACACCATATATTTT	CASGGQETSGNTIYF
.	TRBV9	TRBJ1-2	.	TGTGCCAGCAGCGTAGGCTCGAACTATGGCTACACCTTC	CASSVGSNYGYTF
TRBD1	TRBV3-1/TRBV3-2	TRBJ1-1	.	TGTGCCAGCAGCCCGTTCTACAGGGGGCAGAACACTGAAGCTTTCTTT	CASSPFYRGQNTEAFF
.	TRBV12-3/TRBV12-4	TRBJ2-3	.	TGTGCCAGCAGCCCCGGTACAGATACGCAGTATTTT	CASSPGTDTQYF
.	TRBV24-1	TRBJ2-1	.	TGTGCCACCAGTGGTCCGCGTACGGGTGAGCAGTTCTTC	CATSGPRTGEQFF
TRBD1	TRBV10-3	TRBJ1-5	.	TGTGCCATCAGCCCAGGACAGGCCAACCATCAGCCCCAGCATTTT	CAISPGQANHQPQHF
TRBD2	TRBV29-1	TRBJ2-1	.	TGCAGCGTTGAAGGGCGGACTAGCGGCTTCAATGAGCAGTTCTTC	CSVEGRTSGFNEQFF
TRBD1	TRBV4-2	TRBJ1-5	.	TGTGCCAGCAGCCCTCAGGACAGGGGGAATCAGCCCCAGCATTTT	CASSPQDRGNQPQHF
.	TRBV3-1/TRBV3-2	TRBJ1-6	.	TGTGCCAGCAGCCAAGATATGGGGACAAGGTTGACCGCACCCCTCCACTTT	CASSQDMGTRLTAPLHF
TRBD1	TRBV2	TRBJ1-5	.	TGTGCCAGCAGTGCGGACAGGGGCGATGGTCAGCCCCAGCATTTT	CASSADRGDGQPQHF
TRBD1	TRBV19	TRBJ1-2	.	TGTGCCAGTAGTATTCCAGGACAGGGGATCAGTGGCTACACCTTC	CASSIPGQGISGYTF
TRBD1	TRBV12-3/TRBV12-4	TRBJ1-1	.	TGTGCCAGCAGGGCGACAGGGCCCCCTGAAGCTTTCTTT	CASRATGPPEAFF
.	TRBV4-2	TRBJ2-3	.	TGTGCCAGCAGCCAAGATTCGGCGGGGATTAGCACAGATACGCAGTATTTT	CASSQDSAGISTDTQYF
TRBD1	TRBV6-5	TRBJ2-7	.	TGTGCCAGCTCTAAACAGGGGGCTCGGCAGTACTTC	CASSKQGARQYF
.	TRBV5-1	TRBJ2-3	.	TGCGCCAGCAGCTTGTGGGCCTGGGGGGATACGCAGTATTTT	CASSLWAWGDTQYF
.	TRBV7-3	TRBJ1-2	.	TGTGCCAGCAGCACCCGATCAGGGTGGGGCTACACCTTC	CASSTRSGWGYTF
TRBD1	TRBV11-2	TRBJ1-2	.	TGTGCCAGCAGCAAAGAACGACAGGGTAGTGGCTACACCTTC	CASSKERQGSGYTF
.	TRBV4-2	TRBJ2-5	.	TGTGCCAGCAGCCATCGACAGATCCAAGAGACCCAGTACTTC	CASSHRQIQETQYF
.	TRBV9	TRBJ2-7	.	TGTGCCAGCAGCGTAGATTCGGACGGCGCCTACGAGCAGTACTTC	CASSVDSDGAYEQYF
TRBD2	TRBV11-3	TRBJ2-1	.	TGTGCCAGCAGCGACGGGAGGGCCAACAATGAGCAGTTCTTC	CASSDGRANNEQFF
.	TRBV24-1	TRBJ1-2	.	TGTGCCACCAGTGACTCCTCGGTTTGGGGTGGCTATGGCTACACCTTC	CATSDSSVWGGYGYTF
.	TRBV30	TRBJ1-4	.	TGTGCCTGGAGTGTAGGTAGTAACGGTGAAAAACTGTTTTTT	CAWSVGSNGEKLFF
TRBD1	TRBV28	TRBJ2-7	.	TGTGCCAGCCTGACTCAGGGGGCAGGCTACGAGCAGTACTTC	CASLTQGAGYEQYF
TRBD1	TRBV27	TRBJ1-4	.	TGTGCCAGCAGTTCGTCCCGGGACAGCACAACTAATGAAAAACTGTTTTTT	CASSSSRDSTTNEKLFF
.	TRBV28	TRBJ1-2	.	TGTGCCAGCAGTACCACCCAACGTGGGAACTATGGCTACACCTTC	CASSTTQRGNYGYTF
.	TRBV18	TRBJ1-1	.	TGTGCCAGCTCCCAGGGACGGACGAACACTGAAGCTTTCTTT	CASSQGRTNTEAFF
TRBD1	TRBV2	TRBJ2-3	.	TGTGCCAGCAGTGTTGGGACAGTCGGAGATACGCAGTATTTT	CASSVGTVGDTQYF
.	TRBV7-8	TRBJ1-3	.	TGTGCCAGCAGCTTAGCGGGCAGCCGAAACACCATATATTTT	CASSLAGSRNTIYF
.	TRBV2	TRBJ2-5	.	TGTGCCAGCAGGGACCGACGGGACCAAGAGACCCAGTACTTC	CASRDRRDQETQYF
.	TRBV5-6	TRBJ2-1	.	TGTGCCAGCAGTCCCGACAGACACCCCTCCAATGAGCAGTTCTTC	CASSPDRHPSNEQFF
TRBD1	TRBV2	TRBJ2-5	.	TGTGCCAGCAGCGAAATGGGACAGCCCCAAGAGACCCAGTACTTC	CASSEMGQPQETQYF
.	TRBV28	TRBJ2-1	.	TGTGCCAGCAGTCTTTACACCAATGAGCAGTTCTTC	CASSLYTNEQFF
TRBD1	TRBV10-3	TRBJ2-7	.	TGTGCCATCAGCCCTAGGACAGGGGGCAGGTACGAGCAGTACTTC	CAISPRTGGRYEQYF
TRBD1	TRBV6-5	TRBJ1-6	.	TGTGCCAGCAGTTACGACAGGGAAAATTCACCCCTCCACTTT	CASSYDRENSPLHF
TRBD2	TRBV10-3	TRBJ2-3	.	TGTGCCATCAGTAGTGCGGGGGGAGGAACAGATACGCAGTATTTT	CAISSAGGGTDTQYF
.	TRBV4-3	TRBJ1-5	.	TGCGCCAGCAGCCAAGAGATCCGGACACCGCCCCAGCATTTT	CASSQEIRTPPQHF
.	TRBV18	TRBJ1-5	.	TGTGCCAGCTCACCGTTCGGGGCTCAGCCCCAGCATTTT	CASSPFGAQPQHF
TRBD1	TRBV29-1	TRBJ2-7	.	TGCAGCGTTGCGGCCGGGACAGACTTCCCAGGCTACGAGCAGTACTTC	CSVAAGTDFPGYEQYF
.	TRBV29-1	TRBJ2-5	.	TGCAGCGCCATAGGGCTGCGGAAAGAGACCCAGTACTTC	CSAIGLRKETQYF
.	TRBV30	TRBJ1-1	.	TGTGCCTCTCGTCCGAACACTGAAGCTTTCTTT	CASRPNTEAFF
.	TRBV28	TRBJ1-2	once	TGTGCCAGCAGTTTATTGATGTATCTGAACTATGGCTACACCTTC	CASSLLMYLNYGYTF
.	TRBV11-2	TRBJ2-2	once	TGTGCCAGCAGCTTAGTTGCAGGCCCATTGAGCACCGGGGAGCTGTTTTTT	CASSLVAGPLSTGELFF
TRBD1	TRBV4-2	TRBJ2-1	.	TGTGCCAGCAGCCTCGCGTACTCGTTGGGGACAGGGGACAATGAGCAGTTCTTC	CASSLAYSLGTGDNEQFF
.	TRBV28	TRBJ2-2	.	TGTGCCAGCAGTTTCCAGGGAACCGGGGAGCTGTTTTTT	CASSFQGTGELFF
TRBD2	TRBV29-1	TRBJ2-1	few	TGCAGCGTTGACTATTCTAGCGGCCTCGAGCAGTTCTTC	CSVDYSSGLEQFF
.	TRBV28	TRBJ1-5	once	TGTGCCAGCAGAAAAAAGGACAGAAACACCAATCAGCCCCAGCATTTT	CASRKKDRNTNQPQHF
.	TRBV18	TRBJ2-5	.	TGTGCCAGCTCACCGGAGCGGGTAGAGACCCAGTACTTC	CASSPERVETQYF
.	TRBV27	TRBJ1-6	.	TGTGCCAGCAGTTTGGTAGCTTTGGGACATGGAACCTATAATTCACCCCTCCACTTT	CASSLVALGHGTYNSPLHF
TRBD2	TRBV27	TRBJ2-7	.	TGTGCCAGCAGTTTAATAGCGGGTGCCCTGGACGAGCAGTACTTC	CASSLIAGALDEQYF